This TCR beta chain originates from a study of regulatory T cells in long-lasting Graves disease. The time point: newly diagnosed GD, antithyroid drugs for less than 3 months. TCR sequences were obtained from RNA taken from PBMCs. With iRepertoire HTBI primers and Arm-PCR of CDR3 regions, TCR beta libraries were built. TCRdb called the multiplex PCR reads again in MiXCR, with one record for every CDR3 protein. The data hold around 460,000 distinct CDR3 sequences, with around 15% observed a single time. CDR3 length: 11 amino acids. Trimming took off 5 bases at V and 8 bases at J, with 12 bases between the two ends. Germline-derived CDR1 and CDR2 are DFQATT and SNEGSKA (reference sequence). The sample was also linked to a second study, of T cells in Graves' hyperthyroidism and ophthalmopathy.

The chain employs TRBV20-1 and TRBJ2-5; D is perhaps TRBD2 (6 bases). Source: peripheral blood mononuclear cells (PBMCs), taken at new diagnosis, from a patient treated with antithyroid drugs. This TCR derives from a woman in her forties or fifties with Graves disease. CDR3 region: CSADPGLTQYF. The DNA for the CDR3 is TGCAGTGCTGACCCGGGACTTACCCAGTACTTC.